This entry lists 26 T cell receptor beta chains sequenced from one sample in a study of CD8+CD57+ T cells in acquired aplastic anemia. Individuals selected for sequencing had exhibited CD8+CD57+ cell expansion on flow cytometry. CDR3 and TCR beta VDJ profiling relied on a genomic DNA template. TCRdb reprocessed the reads via MiXCR and lists one record per CDR3 protein. The data show approximately 150,000 distinct CDR3 sequences, with around 47% seen just once and about 2.9% held by the top ten. The sample comprised sorted CD4+, CD8+, or CD8+CD57+ T cells (not recorded which) from PBMCs. These receptors originate from a human donor with aplastic anemia.

The V and J genes are TRBV10-3 and TRBJ2-5, with D possibly TRBD2 on 5 matching bases. Germline CDR1 and CDR2: ENHRY and SYGVKD. The CDR3 is 15 amino acids. Trimming took 4 bases from V and 1 from J, leaving 13 bases between them. The CDR3 reads CAISGLAVIQETQYF. The CDR3 DNA is TGTGCCATCAGTGGGCTAGCCGTGATCCAAGAGACCCAGTACTTC.

The V call is TRBV5-5, the J call TRBJ1-2, with a tentative D call TRBD1 (6 bases). Germline lookup yields CDR1 SGHKS and CDR2 YYEKEE (reference sequence). This CDR3 contains 14 residues. V was shortened by 0 bases and J by 5 bases, with 11 bases between the two germline ends. For the CDR3, the DNA is TGTGCCAGCAGCTTGGGACAGGCAGCGTATGGCTACACCTTC. It is translated as CASSLGQAAYGYTF.

This clonotype was seen repeatedly, ten times or more. The chain links TRBV5-5 to TRBJ1-5; 7 bases are shared with TRBD1. V lost 3 bases to trimming and J lost 2 bases; unmatched junction nucleotides: 5. This CDR3 is 15 amino acids long. The germline gives CDR1 SGHKS, CDR2 YYEKEE (reference sequence). This CDR3 reads CASSSQGLGNQPQHF. CDR3 nucleotides: TGTGCCAGCAGCTCACAGGGGTTGGGCAATCAGCCCCAGCATTTT.

This clonotype was counted a few times. The CDR3 does not close with the conserved phenylalanine or tryptophan, likely indicating a read error. The chain has TRBV6-1 and TRBJ1-1, with 7 positions matching TRBD1. The V and J ends lost 8 bases and 0 bases, in that order; junction bases with no gene match: 3. The length of the CDR3 is 13 residues. Germline assignment: CDR1 MNHNS and CDR2 SASEGT. The CDR3 bases are TGTGCCAGCTCCGGGACAGTGAACACTGAAGCTTTCTCT. Protein product: CASSGTVNTEAFS.

This clonotype turned up a few times. The J gene is TRBJ1-1, the V gene TRBV29-1; no clear D. Germline V gene sequence: CDR1 SQVTM, CDR2 ANQGSEA. The CDR3 loop spans 12 amino acids. The CDR3 DNA follows: TGCAGTGCTAGAGGGCGAGGGACTGAAGCTTTCTTT. It codes for CSARGRGTEAFF.

Within the sample, this clonotype is medium-sized (0.01 to 0.1%). The chain combines TRBV15 with TRBJ2-7; D is perhaps TRBD2 (7 bases). The CDR3 spans 15 residues. Germline lookup yields CDR1 LNHNV and CDR2 YYDKDF (reference sequence). V was shortened by 0 bases and J by 6 bases, with 15 bases between the two germline ends. The CDR3 reads CATSRDSGGYVEQYF. The CDR3 DNA reads TGTGCCACCAGCAGAGATTCGGGGGGCTACGTCGAGCAGTACTTC.

The rearrangement uses TRBV2 and TRBJ2-1; D is possibly TRBD1 (5 bases). V shed 10 bases and J shed 8 bases, with 18 bases lying between them. CDR3 length: 13 amino acids. Germline V gene lookup returns CDR1 SNHLY and CDR2 FYNNEI. The CDR3 nucleotides are TGTGCCATCAGAACACCAGGGAAGGATGAGCAGTTCTTC. Translating gives CAIRTPGKDEQFF. Variable domain in full (rest from reference TRBV2 and TRBJ2-1): EPEVTQTPSHQVTQMGQEVILRCVPISNHLYFYWYRQILGQKVEFLVSFYNNEISEKSEIFDDQFSVERPDGSNFTLKIRSTKLEDSAMYFCAIRTPGKDEQFFGPGTRLTVL.

The chain recombines TRBV7-6 with TRBJ2-2; TRBD2 aligns across 11 bases. This CDR3 is 17 amino acids long. J was trimmed by 4 bases and V by 5 bases; bases with no gene match: 9. Looked up from germline, CDR1 is SGHVS and CDR2 is FNYEAQ. Here the CDR3 reads CASSPGTSGSGTGELFF. In DNA form, the CDR3 reads TGTGCCAGCAGCCCAGGAACTAGCGGGAGCGGCACCGGGGAGCTGTTTTTT.

The chain recombines TRBV10-3 with TRBJ1-1; 8 positions agree with TRBD1. J was trimmed by 5 bases and V by 2 bases; bases with no gene match: 10. There are 16 residues in the CDR3. The germline V gene encodes CDR1 ENHRY and CDR2 SYGVKD. The DNA for the CDR3 is TGTGCCATCAGTGAGCCTCTAGACAGGGGTGGGACTGAAGCTTTCTTT. Its protein product is CAISEPLDRGGTEAFF.

This clonotype was recorded many times. This rearrangement joins TRBV11-2 to TRBJ2-3; D uncertain. This CDR3 comprises 13 residues. Trimming took 2 bases from V and 4 from J, leaving 7 bases between them. Germline CDR1 SGHAT, CDR2 FQNNGV. The CDR3 sequence: CASSLIMADTQYF. CDR3 nucleotides: TGTGCCAGCAGCTTAATTATGGCAGATACGCAGTATTTT. The variable domain in full, with the rest retrieved from reference TRBV11-2 and TRBJ2-3, is EAGVAQSPRYKIIEKRQSVAFWCNPISGHATLYWYQQILGQGPKLLIQFQNNGVVDDSQLPKDRFSAERLKGVDSTLKIQPAKLEDSAVYLCASSLIMADTQYFGPGTRLTVL.

This clonotype appeared many times. The CDR3: CASSYAGGNQPQHF. In nucleotides, the CDR3 is TGTGCCAGCAGCTACGCAGGGGGCAATCAGCCCCAGCATTTT. The chain joins TRBV7-2 to TRBJ1-5; a weak D match, TRBD1 (6 bases). The V end was cut by 4 bases, the J end by 2 bases, with 9 bases between. CDR1 is SGHTA and CDR2 is FQGNSA in the germline V gene. The CDR3 spans 14 residues. Supplemented by reference TRBV7-2 and TRBJ1-5, the full variable domain reads GAGVSQSPSNKVTEKGKDVELRCDPISGHTALYWYRQSLGQGLEFLIYFQGNSAPDKSGLPSDRFSAERTGGSVSTLTIQRTQQEDSAVYLCASSYAGGNQPQHFGDGTRLSIL.

Notes on this clonotype: Since a much larger clone is just one base distant, this may be a read error. V usage is TRBV6-5 and J usage is TRBJ1-2, with D possibly being TRBD1 (5 bases). Trimming took off 2 bases at V and 6 bases at J, with 13 bases between the two ends. Germline values: CDR1 MNHEY, CDR2 SVGAGI. The CDR3 runs 14 residues. CDR3 coding DNA: TGTGCCAGCAGTTACACACAGGTGGGGAATGGCTACACCTTC. Its translation is CASSYTQVGNGYTF.

This clonotype was detected once. The chain is built from TRBV15 and TRBJ2-7; D gene ambiguous. Germline CDR1 and CDR2: LNHNV and YYDKDF (reference sequence). The V end lost 0 bases, the J end lost 4 bases, and 7 bases lay between the germline ends. The CDR3 is made up of 13 amino acids. The CDR3 DNA sequence: TGTGCCACCAGCAGAGATAACCGGTACGAGCAGTACTTC. Translated: CATSRDNRYEQYF.

This clonotype has a handful of counts. The gene calls are TRBV29-1 and TRBJ2-7; D gene ambiguous. From germline, CDR1 is SQVTM and CDR2 ANQGSEA. Trimming took 4 bases from V and 0 from J, leaving 10 bases between them. This CDR3 region has 13 residues. The CDR3 DNA sequence: TGCAGCGTTGGTTGGGCCAGCTCCTACGAGCAGTACTTC. Protein sequence: CSVGWASSYEQYF.

The chain combines TRBV24-1 with TRBJ1-6; a possible D gene is TRBD1 (5 bases). V dropped 6 bases and J dropped 4 bases, with 9 bases sitting between them. The CDR3 is 14 residues long. Germline V CDR1 and CDR2: KGHDR, SFDVKD. CDR3 coding DNA: TGTGCCACCAGTTCGGGGCAATATAATTCACCCCTCCACTTT. Translation gives CATSSGQYNSPLHF.

This clonotype is labeled as medium-sized. V is TRBV25-1 and J is TRBJ1-6, with 8 positions matching TRBD1. The germline gives CDR1 MGHDK, CDR2 SYGVNS. Trimming at V came to 6 bases and at J to 7 bases, leaving 5 bases not matched to a gene. This CDR3 contains 14 residues. The CDR3: CASRGQASNSPLHF. The CDR3, as DNA: TGTGCCAGCAGGGGACAGGCGTCCAATTCACCCCTCCACTTT.

Many counts were recorded for this clonotype. V gene TRBV6-1 combines with J gene TRBJ2-7, with 8 nucleotides matching TRBD2. Germline V gene sequence: CDR1 MNHNS, CDR2 SASEGT. After removal of 6 bases from V and 6 bases from J, the junction contained 7 bases not matched to a gene. This CDR3 spans 13 amino acids. CDR3 in DNA: TGTGCCAGCAGCTTGAGCGGGAGTGCCGAGCAGTACGTC. Translating gives CASSLSGSAEQYV.

This clonotype was counted ten times or more. This chain connects TRBV6-5 to TRBJ1-1; D unresolved. The CDR3 is made up of 13 amino acids. The V gene lost 0 bases and the J gene lost 4 bases, with 6 bases spanning the gap. Germline CDR1 is MNHEY and CDR2 is SVGAGI. CDR3 protein: CASSYSWVTEAFF. Here the CDR3 DNA reads TGTGCCAGCAGTTACTCGTGGGTCACTGAAGCTTTCTTT.

This clonotype came up many times. V gene TRBV19 combines with J gene TRBJ1-1; no firm D call. V was trimmed by 11 bases and J by 4 bases, leaving 11 bases between them. CDR3 length equals 11 residues. Germline V gives CDR1 LNHDA, CDR2 SQIVND (reference sequence). The CDR3 DNA sequence: TGTGCCTGCGACCGTGGCACTGAAGCTTTCTTT. Encoded protein: CACDRGTEAFF.

A note on this clonotype: A read error is possible here, since a much larger clone lies one base away. The chain employs TRBV6-1 and TRBJ1-1; possibly TRBD1 for D (5 bases). The V and J ends lost 6 bases and 9 bases respectively, with 17 bases between them. Germline loops: CDR1 MNHNS, CDR2 SASEGT. The CDR3 is 13 amino acids. The CDR3 region is CASRGQGRTKAFF. CDR3 in DNA: TGTGCCAGCAGAGGACAAGGAAGAACTAAAGCTTTCTTT.

This clonotype was counted between two and nine times. Possible read error: a much larger clone is one base away. The chain uses TRBV2 and TRBJ1-5, with a tentative D call TRBD1 (5 bases). The V gene's germline CDR1 is SNHLY and CDR2 FYNNEI. The germline V and J ends were trimmed by 3 bases and 0 bases, with 6 bases remaining between them. CDR3 length: 14 residues. The CDR3 coding sequence is TGTGCCAGCAGTGAGACAGTTAGCAATCAGCCCCAGCATTTT. Protein sequence: CASSETVSNQPQHF.

In this sample, this clonotype turned up a few times. V usage is TRBV5-1 and J usage is TRBJ2-5, with D tentatively TRBD2 (6 bases). Trimming left V 1 base short and J 5 bases short, with 12 bases between. Germline assignment: CDR1 SGHRS and CDR2 YFSETQ. CDR3 length equals 14 residues. As DNA, the CDR3 is TGCGCCAGCAGCTTGAACGGGAGTGGGGAGACCCAGTACTTC. Its protein product is CASSLNGSGETQYF.

J is TRBJ2-5 and V is TRBV6-1; no firm D call. V lost 6 bases and J 5 bases, leaving 22 bases between the germline ends. Germline values: CDR1 MNHNS, CDR2 SASEGT. The CDR3 covers 16 residues. CDR3 bases: TGTGCCAGCAGGGTGAACCGGGCCCACGTTACGGAGACCCAGTACTTC. It is translated as CASRVNRAHVTETQYF.

This clonotype has a count of ten or more. The chain recombines TRBV9 with TRBJ2-1, with TRBD2 identical over 9 bases. Germline V gene lookup returns CDR1 SGDLS and CDR2 YYNGEE. Unmatched junction bases numbered 9, after V lost 0 bases and J lost 8 bases. The CDR3 runs to 16 residues. The CDR3 is CASSVVPSGGLHEQFF. For the CDR3, the DNA is TGTGCCAGCAGCGTAGTTCCCAGCGGGGGGTTGCATGAGCAGTTCTTC.

This clonotype has only one observation. J is TRBJ1-1 and V is TRBV20-1, with D possibly being TRBD1 (6 bases). Trimming left V 5 bases short and J 1 base short, with 20 bases between. CDR1 and CDR2 (germline): DFQATT, SNEGSKA (reference sequence). CDR3 length: 16 residues. The chain's CDR3 is CSASLPPGHWNTEAFF. The CDR3 DNA sequence: TGCAGTGCTTCACTCCCTCCGGGACATTGGAACACTGAAGCTTTCTTT.

The table lists this clonotype with a few counts. A much larger clone differs by one base, so this may be a read error. The V gene is TRBV19, the J gene TRBJ2-2, with D possibly TRBD1 on 8 matching bases. This CDR3 region has 14 residues. The V end was cut by 11 bases, the J end by 7 bases, with 20 bases between. Germline V gene sequence: CDR1 LNHDA, CDR2 SQIVND (reference sequence). CDR3 in DNA: TGTGCCGGCAACCTACAGGGGGGGGGCGGGGAGCTGTTTTTT. It encodes CAGNLQGGGGELFF. Using reference TRBV19 and TRBJ2-2 for the parts outside the CDR3, the full variable domain is DGGITQSPKYLFRKEGQNVTLSCEQNLNHDAMYWYRQDPGQGLRLIYYSQIVNDFQKGDIAEGYSVSREKKESFPLTVTSAQKNPTAFYLCAGNLQGGGGELFFGEGSRLTVL.